This TCR beta chain was captured in a study of cytomegalovirus exposure and HLA in healthy donors. Germline CDR1 reads SGHDN; CDR2 reads FVKESK. The ends were cut back, 0 bases at V and 5 bases at J, with 14 bases in the middle. The CDR3 runs 15 residues. Of note for this clone: Its antigen remains unknown.

Study-level points and caveats: TCR beta chain V- and J-gene trimming was linked, in a later analysis, to a missense variant in DCLRE1C.

PCR involved 60 Vbeta and 13 Jbeta primers. TCRdb's copy holds only in-frame clones and misses some; the assay was immunoSEQ multiplex PCR. Of some 170,000 clones in the sample, 75% are singletons; the top ten hold roughly 2.8%. J is TRBJ2-7 and V is TRBV14; tentative D call: TRBD1 (5 bases). This receptor was taken from a male donor in good health and CMV-seronegative. The sample comprised PBMCs. CDR3 sequence reads: CASSQDTDSYHEQYF. CDR3 nucleotides: TGTGCCAGCAGCCAAGATACAGACAGTTACCACGAGCAGTACTTC.